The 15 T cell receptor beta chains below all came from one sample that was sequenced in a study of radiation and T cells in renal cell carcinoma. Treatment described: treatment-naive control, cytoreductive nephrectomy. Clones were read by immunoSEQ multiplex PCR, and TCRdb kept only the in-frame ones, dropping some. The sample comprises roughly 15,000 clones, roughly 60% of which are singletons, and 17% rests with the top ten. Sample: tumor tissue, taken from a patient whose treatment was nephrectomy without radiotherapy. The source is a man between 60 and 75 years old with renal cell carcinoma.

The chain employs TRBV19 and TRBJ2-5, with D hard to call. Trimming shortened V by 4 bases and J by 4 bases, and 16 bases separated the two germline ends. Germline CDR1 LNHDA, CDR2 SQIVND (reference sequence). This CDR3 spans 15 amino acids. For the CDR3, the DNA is TGTGCCAGTAGTAAAATGGTTAACCGCCGAGAGACCCAGTACTTC. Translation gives CASSKMVNRRETQYF. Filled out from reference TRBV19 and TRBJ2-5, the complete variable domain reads DGGITQSPKYLFRKEGQNVTLSCEQNLNHDAMYWYRQDPGQGLRLIYYSQIVNDFQKGDIAEGYSVSREKKESFPLTVTSAQKNPTAFYLCASSKMVNRRETQYFGPGTRLLVL.

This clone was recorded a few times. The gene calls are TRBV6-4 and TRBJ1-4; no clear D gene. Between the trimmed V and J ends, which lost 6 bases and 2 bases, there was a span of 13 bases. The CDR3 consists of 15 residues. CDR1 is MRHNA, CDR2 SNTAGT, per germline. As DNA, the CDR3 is TGTGCCAGCAGCGAAGAAATGGGGACTAATGAAAAACTGTTTTTT. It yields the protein CASSEEMGTNEKLFF.

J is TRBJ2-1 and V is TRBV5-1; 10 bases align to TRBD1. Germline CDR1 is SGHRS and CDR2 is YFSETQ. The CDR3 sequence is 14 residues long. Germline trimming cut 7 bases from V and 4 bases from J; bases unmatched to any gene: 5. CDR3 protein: CASSPGQGYNEQFF. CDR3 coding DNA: TGCGCCAGCTCGCCGGGACAGGGGTACAATGAGCAGTTCTTC.

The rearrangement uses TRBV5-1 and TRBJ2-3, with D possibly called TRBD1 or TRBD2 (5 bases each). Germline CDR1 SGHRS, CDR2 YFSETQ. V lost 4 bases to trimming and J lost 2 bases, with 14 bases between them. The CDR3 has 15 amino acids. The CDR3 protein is CASSRWDPHTDTQYF. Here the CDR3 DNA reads TGCGCCAGCAGCCGGTGGGACCCACACACAGATACGCAGTATTTT.

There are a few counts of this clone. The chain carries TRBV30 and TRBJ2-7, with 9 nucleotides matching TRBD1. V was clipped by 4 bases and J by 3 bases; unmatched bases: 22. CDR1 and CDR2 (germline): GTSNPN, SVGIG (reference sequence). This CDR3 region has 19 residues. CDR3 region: CAWISRPGQGIGGGYEQYF. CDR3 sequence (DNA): TGTGCCTGGATTTCCCGACCGGGACAGGGTATTGGAGGTGGCTACGAGCAGTACTTC.

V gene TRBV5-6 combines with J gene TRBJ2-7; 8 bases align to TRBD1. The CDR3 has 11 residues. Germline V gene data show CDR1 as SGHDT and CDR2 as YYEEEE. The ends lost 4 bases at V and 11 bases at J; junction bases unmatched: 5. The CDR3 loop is CASSKDRVEYF. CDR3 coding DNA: TGTGCCAGCAGCAAGGACAGGGTTGAGTACTTC.

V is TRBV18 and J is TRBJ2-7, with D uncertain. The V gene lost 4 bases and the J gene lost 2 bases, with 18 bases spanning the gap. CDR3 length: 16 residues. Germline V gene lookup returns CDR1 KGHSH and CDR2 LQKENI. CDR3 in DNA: TGTGCCAGCTCACAGGTCTCCGGACGTATAGCCTACGAGCAGTACTTC. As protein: CASSQVSGRIAYEQYF.

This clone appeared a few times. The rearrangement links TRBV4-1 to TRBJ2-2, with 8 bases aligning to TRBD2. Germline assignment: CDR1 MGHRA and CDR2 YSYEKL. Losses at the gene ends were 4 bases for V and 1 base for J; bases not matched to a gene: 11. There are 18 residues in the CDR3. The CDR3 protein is CASSPEGVAGLNTGELFF. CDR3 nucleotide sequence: TGCGCCAGCAGCCCCGAGGGGGTAGCGGGACTGAACACCGGGGAGCTGTTTTTT.

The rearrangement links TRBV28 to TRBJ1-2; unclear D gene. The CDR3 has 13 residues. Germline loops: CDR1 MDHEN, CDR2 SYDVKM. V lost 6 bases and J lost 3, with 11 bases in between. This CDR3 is CASRHTGDYGYTF. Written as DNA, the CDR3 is TGTGCCAGCAGACACACCGGGGACTATGGCTACACCTTC.

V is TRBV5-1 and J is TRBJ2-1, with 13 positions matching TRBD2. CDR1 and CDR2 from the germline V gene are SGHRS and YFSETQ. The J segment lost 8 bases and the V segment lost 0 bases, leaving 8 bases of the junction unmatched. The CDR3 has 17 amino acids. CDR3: CASSLAWTSGSGDEQFF. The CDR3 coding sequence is TGCGCCAGCAGCTTGGCCTGGACTAGCGGGAGTGGTGATGAGCAGTTCTTC.

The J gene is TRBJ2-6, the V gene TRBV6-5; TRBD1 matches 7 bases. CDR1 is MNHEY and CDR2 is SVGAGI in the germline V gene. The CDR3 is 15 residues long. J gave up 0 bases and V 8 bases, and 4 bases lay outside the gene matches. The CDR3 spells CASGTGASGANVLTF. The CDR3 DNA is TGTGCCAGCGGAACAGGGGCCTCTGGGGCCAACGTCCTGACTTTC.

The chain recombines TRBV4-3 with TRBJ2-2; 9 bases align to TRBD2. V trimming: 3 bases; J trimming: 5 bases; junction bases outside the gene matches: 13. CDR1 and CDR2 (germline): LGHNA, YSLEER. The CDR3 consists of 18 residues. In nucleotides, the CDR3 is TGCGCCAGCAGCCAGAGGCCTTGGGCGGGAGGGCAAACCGGGGAGCTGTTTTTT. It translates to CASSQRPWAGGQTGELFF.

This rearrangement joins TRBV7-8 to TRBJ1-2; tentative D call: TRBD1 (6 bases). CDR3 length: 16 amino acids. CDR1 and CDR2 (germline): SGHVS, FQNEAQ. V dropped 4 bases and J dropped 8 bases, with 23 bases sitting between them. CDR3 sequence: CASSYTNRDPRRGYTF. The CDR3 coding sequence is TGTGCCAGCAGCTATACCAACAGGGATCCTAGGCGGGGCTACACCTTC.

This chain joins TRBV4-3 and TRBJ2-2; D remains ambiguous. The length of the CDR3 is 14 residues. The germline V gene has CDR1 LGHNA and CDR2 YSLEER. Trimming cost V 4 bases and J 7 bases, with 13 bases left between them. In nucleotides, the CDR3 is TGCGCCAGCAGCCTAATAGGGAATGGCGGGGAGCTGTTTTTT. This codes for CASSLIGNGGELFF.

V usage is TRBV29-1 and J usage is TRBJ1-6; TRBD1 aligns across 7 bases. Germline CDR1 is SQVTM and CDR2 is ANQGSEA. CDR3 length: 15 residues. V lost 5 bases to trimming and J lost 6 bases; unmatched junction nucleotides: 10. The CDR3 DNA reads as TGCAGCGTTCTCGTTGGTACAGGGGCTAATTCACCCCTCCACTTT. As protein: CSVLVGTGANSPLHF.